Listed below are T cell receptor beta chains from one sample, sequenced in a study of blood T cell repertoires in COVID-19. TCRdb's table, derived via immunoSEQ multiplex PCR, lists solely in-frame clones and lacks some. The table has tens of thousands of clones, approximately 86% seen once. The sequenced sample was peripheral blood. The source is a human donor with active COVID-19. The donor label of this sample is uncertain. CDR3s include the opening cysteine and the closing phenylalanine or tryptophan. The D gene is left open where the match is weak. Not every row has a clone size; where given, it reads once, few, many or a size class.

j_call d_call v_call clone_size cdr3_nt cdr3_aa
TRBJ1-5 NA TRBV30 NA TGTGCCTGGAGTCCTAAAGGCAATCAGCCCCAGCATTTT CAWSPKGNQPQHF
TRBJ2-7 NA TRBV4-3 once TGCGCCAGCAGCCAACTCTCCGGACAGGGAGGGGACGAGCAGTACTTC CASSQLSGQGGDEQYF
TRBJ2-5 TRBD2 TRBV19 NA TGTGCCAGTAGTTTAGCGGGAGGTGAGACCCAGTACTTC CASSLAGGETQYF
TRBJ2-3 TRBD2 TRBV5-5 NA TGTGCCAGCAGCTTGGTTACTAGCGATAATACGCAGTATTTT CASSLVTSDNTQYF
TRBJ2-5 TRBD1 TRBV19 NA TGTGCCAGTAGTAACCCTCCGGCAGGGGGCCAGTACTTC CASSNPPAGGQYF
TRBJ2-2 NA TRBV9 few TGTGCCAGCAGCGCGACACCCAACACCGGGGAGCTGTTTTTT CASSATPNTGELFF
TRBJ2-7 NA TRBV29-1 NA TGCAGCGCCGGGGACTCCTACGAGCAGTACTTC CSAGDSYEQYF
TRBJ2-7 TRBD1 TRBV11-2 NA TGTGCCAGCAGCCCTATATCCAGGACAGGGAAATCCTACGAGCAGTACTTC CASSPISRTGKSYEQYF
TRBJ1-1 TRBD1 TRBV19 NA TGTGCCAGTAGTCCGGGACAGGGGGCTTACACTGAAGCTTTCTTT CASSPGQGAYTEAFF
TRBJ2-7 TRBD1 TRBV5-1 once TGCGCCAGCAGCTTGGGGACAGGGGGCGACGAGCAGTACTTC CASSLGTGGDEQYF
TRBJ2-7 TRBD1 TRBV7-9 NA TGTGCCAGCAGCCAGGGACAGTTTTACGAGCAGTACTTC CASSQGQFYEQYF
TRBJ1-6 TRBD1 TRBV19 NA TGTGCCAGTAGTATGGGGACAGGTGGTTCACCCCTCCACTTT CASSMGTGGSPLHF
TRBJ2-3 NA TRBV11-2 once TGTGCCAGCAGCTTAGTCATTCAGGGCACAGATACGCAGTATTTT CASSLVIQGTDTQYF
TRBJ1-5 TRBD1 TRBV19 once TGTGCCAGTGGGGACAGGGAACAGCCCCAGCATTTT CASGDREQPQHF
TRBJ1-2 NA TRBV9 NA TGTGCCAGCAGCGTCCGGGTAGGGCAGCTGACTAATGGCTACACCTTC CASSVRVGQLTNGYTF
TRBJ1-5 TRBD1 TRBV4-2 NA TGTGCCAGCAGCCAAGGGTCAGGGGGCCATCAGCCCCAGCATTTT CASSQGSGGHQPQHF
TRBJ2-1 TRBD2 TRBV2 NA TGTGCCAGCACCGGAAGACTAGCGGGGAAGCGGCAAAGCTCCTACAATGAGCAGTTCTTC CASTGRLAGKRQSSYNEQFF
TRBJ2-3 NA TRBV5-1 NA TGCGCCAGCAGCTTGGGGAACCTAGCTGGGGCAGATACGCAGTATTTT CASSLGNLAGADTQYF
TRBJ2-7 TRBD1 TRBV7-2 NA TGTGCCAGCAGCTTATCGGGACAGATCTACGAGCAGTACTTC CASSLSGQIYEQYF
TRBJ2-1 NA TRBV2 NA TGTGCCAGCAGTTACAACTCGGAGGCGCCGGGCAATGAGCAGTTCTTC CASSYNSEAPGNEQFF
TRBJ2-2 TRBD2 TRBV27 few TGTGCCAGCAGTTTATCTGCGGGAGGACCCGGGGAGCTGTTTTTT CASSLSAGGPGELFF
TRBJ2-7 NA TRBV20-1 few TGCAGTGCTAGAGGCACCGGCGAGCAGTACTTC CSARGTGEQYF
TRBJ1-4 TRBD1 TRBV28 once TGTGCCAGCAGCATCGTTTACGGGACAGGGAGTGAAAAACTGTTTTTT CASSIVYGTGSEKLFF
TRBJ2-7 NA TRBV4-3 NA TGCGCCAGCAGCCAAGGGAGGGATTCTTCCTACGAGCAGTACTTC CASSQGRDSSYEQYF
TRBJ1-4 TRBD1 TRBV6-5 NA TGTGCCAGCGGACGACAGGGATTGTATGAAAAACTGTTTTTT CASGRQGLYEKLFF
TRBJ1-5 NA TRBV19 few TGTGCCAGTAGGCCAGGGTCTGTTCAGCCCCAGCATTTT CASRPGSVQPQHF
TRBJ1-2 NA TRBV5-8 NA TGTGCCAGCAGGTTTTTATTAGCTAACTATGGCTACACCTTC CASRFLLANYGYTF
TRBJ2-5 NA TRBV5-1 NA TGCGCCAGCAGCTTGGAGGGGCAAGAGGCCCAGTACTTC CASSLEGQEAQYF
TRBJ1-2 TRBD1 TRBV6-5 NA TGTGCCAGCAGAGCCCATACAGGGGGCGAGGGCTACACCTTC CASRAHTGGEGYTF
TRBJ2-1 TRBD2 TRBV11-2 NA TGTGCCAGCAGTTTTAGCGGGGGCAGATACAATGAGCAGTTCTTC CASSFSGGRYNEQFF
TRBJ1-6 TRBD1 TRBV4-2 NA TGTGCCAGCAGCCCCCAGACAGGGGGCCTTGAGTCCCTCCACTTT CASSPQTGGLESLHF
TRBJ2-3 TRBD1 TRBV10-3 NA TGTGCCATCAGTGCCGACAGGGGCATAGGTGGCACAGATACGCAGTATTTT CAISADRGIGGTDTQYF
TRBJ1-2 NA TRBV9 NA TGTGCCAGCAGCTTACCTACAGGAACCTACACCTTC CASSLPTGTYTF
TRBJ2-1 TRBD2 TRBV5-1 few TGCGCCAGCAGCTTAGCCTACACGGGCGGGGGGTACAATGAGCAGTTCTTC CASSLAYTGGGYNEQFF
TRBJ2-3 NA TRBV15 NA TGTGCCACCAGCACAAGGGACTCCTTCACAGATACGCAGTATTTT CATSTRDSFTDTQYF
TRBJ1-2 NA TRBV25-1 NA TGTGCCAGCAGTGAAGCCGGGATGGGGTATGGCTACACCTTC CASSEAGMGYGYTF
TRBJ2-1 TRBD1 TRBV19 NA TGTGCCAGTAGTATTCCCGGACAGGGCTTTGAGCAGTTCTTC CASSIPGQGFEQFF
TRBJ2-1 TRBD2 TRBV28 NA TGTGCCAGCAGGGGGGCTAGCGGGGGGACCTTCAATGAGCAGTTCTTC CASRGASGGTFNEQFF
TRBJ1-5 NA TRBV14 NA TGTGCCAGCAGCCAGGGGGGGGGTGTCAATCAGCCCCAGCATTTT CASSQGGGVNQPQHF
TRBJ2-1 TRBD2 TRBV5-4 NA TGTGCCAGCAGCTCCAGCGGGAGCGTCTACAATGAGCAGTTCTTC CASSSSGSVYNEQFF
TRBJ2-1 NA TRBV24-1 NA TGTGCCACCAGTGATTCCCACAGGGTATTCGAGCAGTTCTTC CATSDSHRVFEQFF
TRBJ1-5 TRBD1 TRBV6-5 NA TGTGCCAGCAACCGGGACAGGCATCAGCCCCAGCATTTT CASNRDRHQPQHF
TRBJ1-6 NA TRBV7-2 NA TGTGCCAGCAGTAGGGGGGGCCGGGATTCACCCCTCCACTTT CASSRGGRDSPLHF
TRBJ1-1 NA TRBV7-9 NA TGTGCCAGCAGCCTCGACGGGGGGGGCACTGAAGCTTTCTTT CASSLDGGGTEAFF
TRBJ1-2 NA TRBV21-1 NA TGTGCCAGCAGCACCGAGGACAGGGTGACTGGCTACACCTTC CASSTEDRVTGYTF
TRBJ2-3 NA TRBV21-1 NA TGTGCCAGCATCTGGGGTGGGAGGACAACAGATACGCAGTATTTT CASIWGGRTTDTQYF